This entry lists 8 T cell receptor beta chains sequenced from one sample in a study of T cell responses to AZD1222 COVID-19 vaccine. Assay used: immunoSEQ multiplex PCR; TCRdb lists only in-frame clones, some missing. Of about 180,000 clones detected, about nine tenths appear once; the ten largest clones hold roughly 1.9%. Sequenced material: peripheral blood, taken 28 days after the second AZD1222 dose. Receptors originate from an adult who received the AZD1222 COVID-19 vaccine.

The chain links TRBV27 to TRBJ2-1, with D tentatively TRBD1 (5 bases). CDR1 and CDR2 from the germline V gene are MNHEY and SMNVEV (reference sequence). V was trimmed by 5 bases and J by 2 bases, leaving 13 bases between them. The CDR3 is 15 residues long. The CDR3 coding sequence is TGTGCCAGCAGTCGGCAGGGTCTTACCTACAATGAGCAGTTCTTC. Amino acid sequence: CASSRQGLTYNEQFF.

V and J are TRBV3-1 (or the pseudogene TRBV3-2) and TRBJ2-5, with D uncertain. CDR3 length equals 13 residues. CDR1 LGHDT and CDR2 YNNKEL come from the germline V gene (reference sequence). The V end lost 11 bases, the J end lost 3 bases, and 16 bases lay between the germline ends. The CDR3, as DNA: TGTGCCTCCAGGCTTCACCAAGAAGAGACCCAGTACTTC. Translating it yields CASRLHQEETQYF.

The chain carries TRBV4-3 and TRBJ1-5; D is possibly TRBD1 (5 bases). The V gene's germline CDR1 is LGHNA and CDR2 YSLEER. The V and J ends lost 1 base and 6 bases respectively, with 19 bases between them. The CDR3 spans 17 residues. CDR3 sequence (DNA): TGCGCCAGCAGCCAAGGAGTTCGGCAGGGCGGTAGTCAGCCCCAGCATTTT. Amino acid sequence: CASSQGVRQGGSQPQHF.

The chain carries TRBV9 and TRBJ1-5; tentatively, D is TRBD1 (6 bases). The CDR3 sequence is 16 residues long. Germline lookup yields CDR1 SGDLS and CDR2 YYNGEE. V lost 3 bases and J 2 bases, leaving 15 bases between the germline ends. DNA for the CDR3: TGTGCCAGCAGCGCGACAGGATCGGGCGGCAATCAGCCCCAGCATTTT. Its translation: CASSATGSGGNQPQHF.

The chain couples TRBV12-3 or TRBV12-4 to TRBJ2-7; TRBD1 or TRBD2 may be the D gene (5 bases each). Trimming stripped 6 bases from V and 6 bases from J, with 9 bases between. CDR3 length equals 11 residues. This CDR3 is CASRKGSEQYF. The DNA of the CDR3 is TGTGCCAGCAGGAAGGGGAGCGAGCAGTACTTC.

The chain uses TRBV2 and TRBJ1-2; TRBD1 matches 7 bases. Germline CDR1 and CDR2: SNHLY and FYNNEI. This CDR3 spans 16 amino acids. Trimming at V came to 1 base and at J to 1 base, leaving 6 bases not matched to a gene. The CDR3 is CASSEGRTGFNYGYTF. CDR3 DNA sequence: TGTGCCAGCAGTGAAGGCCGGACAGGCTTTAACTATGGCTACACCTTC.

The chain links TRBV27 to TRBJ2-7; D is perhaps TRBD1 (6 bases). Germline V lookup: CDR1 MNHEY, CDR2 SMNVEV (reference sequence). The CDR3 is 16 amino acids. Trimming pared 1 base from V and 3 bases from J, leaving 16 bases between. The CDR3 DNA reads TGTGCCAGCAGTTTATACGACAGGTCCCTAAACTACGAGCAGTACTTC. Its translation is CASSLYDRSLNYEQYF.

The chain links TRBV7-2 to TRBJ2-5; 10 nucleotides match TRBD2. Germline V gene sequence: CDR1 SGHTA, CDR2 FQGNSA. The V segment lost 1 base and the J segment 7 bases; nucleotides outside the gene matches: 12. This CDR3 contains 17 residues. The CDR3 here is CASSLGLAGDERGTQYF. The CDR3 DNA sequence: TGTGCCAGCAGCTTAGGGCTAGCGGGGGATGAGCGCGGGACCCAGTACTTC. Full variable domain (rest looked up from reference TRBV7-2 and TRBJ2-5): GAGVSQSPSNKVTEKGKDVELRCDPISGHTALYWYRQSLGQGLEFLIYFQGNSAPDKSGLPSDRFSAERTGGSVSTLTIQRTQQEDSAVYLCASSLGLAGDERGTQYFGPGTRLLVL.